Listed below are T cell receptor beta chains from one sample, sequenced in a study of read filtering for tumor transcriptome and immune sequencing. From the reads, TCRdb called clonotypes with MiXCR, one entry per CDR3 protein. There are under 60,000 distinct CDR3 sequences in the sample; approximately 19% occur only once, and just over 15% lies in the top ten. Sequencing was carried out using a population of CD138-negative cells sorted from bone marrow. These receptors all stem from a donor older than 35 with multiple myeloma. Both conserved end residues are part of each CDR3. The D gene is left open where the match is weak. Some rows mark clone size as missing; the rest say once, few, many or name a class of expanded clone.

TRBV12-3/TRBV12-4	TRBJ2-5	-	few	TGTGCCAGCAGTTTAGGTAACGCTGGACAGTATCTGTACTTC	CASSLGNAGQYLYF
TRBV5-1	TRBJ2-1	TRBD1	many	TGCGCCAGCGGAAGTCCGGGACAGGGCAGCCGTGGTTCCTACAATGAGCAGTTCTTC	CASGSPGQGSRGSYNEQFF
TRBV6-2/TRBV6-3	TRBJ1-4	TRBD1	many	TGTGCCAGCAGCTACGACAGGGGCCTGCCTTGGAGAACTAATGAAAAACTGTTTTTT	CASSYDRGLPWRTNEKLFF
TRBV20-1	TRBJ2-3	TRBD2	many	TGCAGTGCTAGATCGGTAGCGGGTCGCACAGATACGCAGTATTTT	CSARSVAGRTDTQYF
TRBV7-9	TRBJ2-3	TRBD2	few	TGTGCCAGCAGCCCAGACCTGAAGAGCGGGGACACAGATACGCAGTATTTT	CASSPDLKSGDTDTQYF
TRBV29-1	TRBJ1-1	-	many	TGCAGCTTGAGAGCGGGGGGTTTGAACACTGAAGCTTTCTTT	CSLRAGGLNTEAFF
TRBV12-3/TRBV12-4	TRBJ1-1	TRBD1	many	TGTGCCAGCAGTACGCAGGGGGGCACTGAAGCTTTCTTT	CASSTQGGTEAFF
TRBV18	TRBJ2-2	-	-	TGTTCCATCGAGACAGAGTACACCGGGGAGCTGTTTTTT	CSIETEYTGELFF
TRBV9	TRBJ2-7	TRBD1	many	TGTGCCAGCAGCGGGACAGGGCAGCAGTACTTC	CASSGTGQQYF
TRBV5-5	TRBJ1-1	TRBD1	many	TGCGCCAGCAGCTGGGACAGGGGCACTGAAGCTTTCTTT	CASSWDRGTEAFF
TRBV29-1	TRBJ1-6	-	medium-sized	TGCAGCGTTGGGGCAGGGGCGGATTCACCCCTCCACTTT	CSVGAGADSPLHF
TRBV12-3/TRBV12-4	TRBJ1-1	-	many	TGTGCCAGCAGCTTAGGAGGGAACACTGAAGCTTTCTTT	CASSLGGNTEAFF
TRBV5-1	TRBJ2-3	-	many	TGCGCCAGCAGCCCAGGGGACCAGCGAACGACAGATACGCAGTATTTT	CASSPGDQRTTDTQYF
TRBV7-9	TRBJ2-7	TRBD1	many	TGTGCCAGCAGCTTAGATAGGACAGGACGGGAGCAGTACTTC	CASSLDRTGREQYF
TRBV12-3/TRBV12-4	TRBJ2-1	-	many	TGTGCCAGCAGTTTTCAAACCCTGATCGGCTCCTACAATGAGCAGTTCTTC	CASSFQTLIGSYNEQFF
TRBV11-2	TRBJ2-5	-	few	TGTGCCAGCAGCTTAGGTGGTCGGGGAGAGGCCCAGTACTTC	CASSLGGRGEAQYF
TRBV28	TRBJ2-7	-	-	TGTGCCAGCAGCCTACCATCATACGAGCAGTACTTC	CASSLPSYEQYF
TRBV3-1	TRBJ1-1	-	many	TGTGCCAGCAGCCAAGTAGGTAGGAACACTGAAGCTTTCTTT	CASSQVGRNTEAFF
TRBV10-3	TRBJ1-5	-	many	TGTGCCATCAGTGGGAATAGCAATCAGCCCCAGCATTTT	CAISGNSNQPQHF
TRBV20-1	TRBJ2-1	-	-	TGCAGTGCTGCCCCCCCGGGACGGGCATACAATGAGCAGTTCTTC	CSAAPPGRAYNEQFF
TRBV14	TRBJ1-2	-	many	TGTGCCAGCAGCCAACGCCCCGGCTACACCTTC	CASSQRPGYTF
TRBV4-2	TRBJ1-2	-	many	TGTGCCAGCAGCCAAGAGTCCGGTCGTAACTATGGCTACACCTTC	CASSQESGRNYGYTF
TRBV2	TRBJ2-4	-	many	TGTGCCAGCAGTGAAGCGGCGGGGCCGGCCGGAATTCAGTACTTC	CASSEAAGPAGIQYF
TRBV5-1	TRBJ2-1	-	many	TGCGCCAGCAGCTTGGGCTCGGGAATAGAGACGCAGTTCTTC	CASSLGSGIETQFF
TRBV29-1	TRBJ2-7	TRBD2	few	TGCAGCGCTAACAACGGGGGGTCCTACGAGCAGTACTTC	CSANNGGSYEQYF
TRBV6-6	TRBJ2-7	TRBD2	many	TGTGCCAGCAGGGCTAGCGGGAGGAGAAACGAGCAGTACTTC	CASRASGRRNEQYF
TRBV25-1	TRBJ2-2	-	many	TGTGCCAGCAGCACTAACGAACAGGTCAAGGAGCTGTTTTTT	CASSTNEQVKELFF
TRBV19	TRBJ1-4	-	many	TGTGCCAGTAGTATGGGCAAATCGTTCGAAAAACTGTTTTTT	CASSMGKSFEKLFF
TRBV2	TRBJ1-4	-	many	TGTGCCAGCAGTGAGGGGTTGGGGAGCAAACTGTTTTTT	CASSEGLGSKLFF
TRBV5-6	TRBJ2-7	TRBD2	many	TGTGCCAGCAGCTTCAAGTCTAGCGGGCCCTACGAGCAGTACTTC	CASSFKSSGPYEQYF
TRBV30	TRBJ2-1	-	many	TGTGCCTGGAGTCTCACAACATACAATGAGCAGTTCTTC	CAWSLTTYNEQFF
TRBV18	TRBJ2-5	-	-	TGTGCCAGCTCACCAGGGACTCGGCAGGCCAGGCGGGAGACCCAGTACTTC	CASSPGTRQARRETQYF
TRBV2	TRBJ2-1	-	-	TGTGCCAGCAGATATAACAATGAGCAGTTCTTC	CASRYNNEQFF
TRBV7-9	TRBJ2-1	TRBD2	many	TGTGCCAGCAGCTTACTAGCGGTCGCGAACAATGAGCAGTTCTTC	CASSLLAVANNEQFF
TRBV20-1	TRBJ1-1	TRBD1	-	TGCAGTGCTTCCCCGAACAGGGGGCGGAACACTGAAGCTTTCTTT	CSASPNRGRNTEAFF
TRBV7-2	TRBJ2-1	-	many	TGTGCCAGCAGCTTAGCCTGGAGCTCCTACAATGAGCAGTTCTTC	CASSLAWSSYNEQFF
TRBV6-2/TRBV6-3	TRBJ1-1	TRBD1	-	TGTGCCAGCATAACTCACAGGGGGCATGGTACGATGAGCACTGAAGCTTTCTTT	CASITHRGHGTMSTEAFF
TRBV20-1	TRBJ2-5	TRBD2	many	TGCAGTGCTCCCGGGATCGGGGGGTCGGAGACCCAGTACTTC	CSAPGIGGSETQYF
TRBV4-1	TRBJ1-1	-	many	TGCGCCAGCAGCCAATCCCCCGGACGGACAGCAACTGAAGCTTTCTTT	CASSQSPGRTATEAFF
TRBV12-3/TRBV12-4	TRBJ2-1	TRBD2	many	TGTGCCAGCAGCCCTAGCGGGAGGGAGGTGGGTGAGCAGTTCTTC	CASSPSGREVGEQFF
TRBV5-6	TRBJ2-5	TRBD2	many	TGTGCCAGCAGCTTGGGTCGGCGGGAGGGAGGAGAGACCCAGTACTTC	CASSLGRREGGETQYF
TRBV27	TRBJ1-5	-	few	TGTGCCAGCAGTCCCCGGACGGGATATAGCAATCAGCCCCAGCATTTT	CASSPRTGYSNQPQHF
TRBV11-2	TRBJ2-5	TRBD1	-	TGTGCCAGCCGACAGGGACGGGCAGAGACCCAGTACTTC	CASRQGRAETQYF
TRBV10-3	TRBJ2-5	-	many	TGTGCCATCAGTGAGGCAGACAGACAAGAGACCCAGTACTTC	CAISEADRQETQYF
TRBV20-1	TRBJ2-7	TRBD2	many	TGCAGTGCTCTCGCCAGCCTTCCGGGATATAGCGGGAGTCCCCGCGAGCAGTACTTC	CSALASLPGYSGSPREQYF
TRBV6-2/TRBV6-3	TRBJ2-5	-	many	TGTGCCAGCAGTTCTGAGGAGACCCAGTACTTC	CASSSEETQYF
TRBV7-2	TRBJ1-1	TRBD1	many	TGTGCCAGCAGCTTTGTTGGGGACAGTGAAGCTTTCTTT	CASSFVGDSEAFF
TRBV28	TRBJ2-6	-	many	TGTGCCAGTAGGCGTAACTCTGGGGCCAACGTCCTGACTTTC	CASRRNSGANVLTF
TRBV11-2	TRBJ2-5	TRBD2	few	TGTGCCAGCAGCTTCCTAGCGGGTCAAGAGACCCAGTACTTC	CASSFLAGQETQYF
TRBV5-1	TRBJ2-1	TRBD1	many	TGCGCCAGCAGCCAGGGACAGGGCTCCTACAATGAGCAGTTCTTC	CASSQGQGSYNEQFF
TRBV29-1	TRBJ2-7	TRBD2	few	TGCAGCGTTACGACTAGCGGAGTCGGCGAGCAGTACTTC	CSVTTSGVGEQYF
TRBV29-1	TRBJ2-5	-	many	TGCAGCGTCGCTGGACTGTACCAAGAGACCCAGTACTTC	CSVAGLYQETQYF
TRBV7-2	TRBJ1-4	-	many	TGTGCCAGCAGCTTAGTTTCAGCAACTAATGAAAAACTGTTTTTT	CASSLVSATNEKLFF
TRBV28	TRBJ2-6	-	-	TGTGCCAGCAGTCCCATTAGTTCTGGGGCCAACGTCCTGACTTTC	CASSPISSGANVLTF